The 32 T cell receptor beta chains given below trace back to one sample, sequenced in a study of T cells in women clearing cervical HPV infection. Method: immunoSEQ multiplex PCR; TCRdb's copy keeps in-frame clones and lacks some. The sample's table shows tens of thousands of clones. The specimen sequenced was blood buffy coat. These receptors all stem from a woman between 18 and 70 years old with a cervical HPV16 infection that either progressed to CIN3+ or cleared (not recorded which).

A note on this clone: Read data end 3 residues before the CDR3 end; the end is taken from the germline J gene. J is TRBJ2-7 and V is TRBV4-2; 7 positions match TRBD1. With V trimmed by 2 bases and J by 2 bases, 6 bases remained unmatched. In germline, CDR1 is LGHNA, CDR2 YNFKEQ. This CDR3 spans 15 amino acids. CDR3 bases read: TGTGCCAGCAGCCAACTTATGACAGGGCCCTACGAG. Translated: CASSQLMTGPYE. In full, the CDR3 reads CASSQLMTGPYEQYF.

In regard to this clone: The CDR3 is cut off 3 residues early in the read; its end comes from the germline J gene. This chain connects TRBV28 to TRBJ2-7, with D perhaps TRBD1 (5 bases). V gave up 3 bases and J gave up 6 bases, with 15 bases separating them. The CDR3 runs to 14 residues. Germline V gene lookup returns CDR1 MDHEN and CDR2 SYDVKM. This CDR3 is CASSLPPRVIEQYF. The sequenced CDR3 bases are TGTGCCAGCAGTTTGCCCCCCAGGGTAATCGAG.

Details on this clone: Read data end 3 residues before the CDR3 end; the end is taken from the germline J gene. The chain employs TRBV6-2 or TRBV6-3 and TRBJ1-1; D remains ambiguous. Germline CDR1 MNHEY, CDR2 SVGEGT. The CDR3 totals 11 residues. V was trimmed by 11 bases and J by 5 bases, leaving 12 bases between them. CDR3 region: CACQRGTEAFF. CDR3 DNA, as far as it was read: TGTGCCTGCCAACGCGGAACTGAA.

Comment on this clone: Read data end 3 residues before the CDR3 end; the end is taken from the germline J gene. The chain joins TRBV6-2 or TRBV6-3 to TRBJ1-1; no firm D call. This CDR3 has 12 amino acids. CDR1 is MNHEY, CDR2 SVGEGT, per germline. V was trimmed by 8 bases and J by 5 bases, leaving 12 bases between them. CDR3 amino acids: CASFGGWTEAFF. The DNA read from the CDR3 is TGTGCCAGCTTTGGAGGGTGGACTGAA.

About this clone itself: The read stops 3 residues short of the end of the CDR3; the missing end is completed from the germline J gene. The chain has TRBV2 and TRBJ1-5, with 7 bases that match TRBD1. V trimming: 7 bases; J trimming: 5 bases; junction bases outside the gene matches: 5. Per the germline V gene, CDR1 is SNHLY and CDR2 is FYNNEI. The CDR3 contains 13 residues. CDR3 DNA, as far as it was read: TGTGCCAGCACAGGACAGGTAGATCAGCCC. Translated, it gives CASTGQVDQP. The entire CDR3 protein is CASTGQVDQPQHF.

For this clone: The CDR3 is cut off 3 residues early in the read; its end comes from the germline J gene. The chain combines TRBV19 with TRBJ1-6; 8 bases line up with TRBD1. Per germline, CDR1 LNHDA and CDR2 SQIVND (reference sequence). J was trimmed by 7 bases and V by 7 bases; bases with no gene match: 12. The CDR3 has 16 residues. The CDR3 DNA, read in part, is TGTGCCAGTACCGGGACAGGAGGCCGACAAAATTCACCC. Translation gives CASTGTGGRQNSP. The CDR3 reads in full as CASTGTGGRQNSPLHF.

Remarks on this clone: The sequenced fragment ends 3 residues before the CDR3 boundary, so the rest is inferred from the germline J gene. V and J are TRBV20-1 and TRBJ2-7, with 8 bases identical to TRBD2. The V and J ends lost 3 bases and 4 bases, in that order; junction bases with no gene match: 11. Germline V gene sequence: CDR1 DFQATT, CDR2 SNEGSKA (reference sequence). The CDR3 length is 15 residues. The CDR3 DNA, read in part, is TGCAGTGCTAGGGATCCAGCGGGGGAGAGATACGAG. Residues: CSARDPAGERYE. The entire CDR3 is CSARDPAGERYEQYF.

Points on this clone: The read terminates 3 residues ahead of where the CDR3 ends, so the germline J gene completes it. This chain joins TRBV5-6 and TRBJ1-1, with D unresolved. The germline V and J ends were trimmed by 3 bases and 1 base, with 10 bases remaining between them. The CDR3 has 14 amino acids. Germline lookup yields CDR1 SGHDT and CDR2 YYEEEE. CDR3 DNA (partial): TGTGCCAGCAGCTGGCCCAGTTCGAACACTGAA. Its translation: CASSWPSSNTE. The CDR3 in its entirety is CASSWPSSNTEAFF.

As to this clone: Read sequence stops 3 residues before the CDR3 end, and the germline J gene provides the missing end. This sequence joins TRBV20-1 and TRBJ2-1; the match to TRBD2 covers 10 bases. Per germline, CDR1 DFQATT and CDR2 SNEGSKA (reference sequence). Losses at the gene ends were 0 bases for V and 6 bases for J; bases not matched to a gene: 8. The CDR3 covers 16 residues. CDR3 DNA (partial): TGCAGTGCTAGAGATCCAGCCGGGACTAGCGTCAATGAG. This sequence encodes CSARDPAGTSVNE. The full CDR3 reads CSARDPAGTSVNEQFF.

The DNA read from the CDR3 is TGTGCCAGTAGTACTTGGACTAGTGTCGACAATGAG. Amino acid sequence: CASSTWTSVDNE. The full CDR3 sequence reads CASSTWTSVDNEQFF. The rearrangement joins TRBV19 to TRBJ2-1, with 7 bases fitting TRBD2. The read finishes 3 residues shy of the CDR3 end, and the germline J gene is used to complete it. Losses at the gene ends were 4 bases for V and 5 bases for J; bases not matched to a gene: 8. Germline V gene sequence: CDR1 LNHDA, CDR2 SQIVND (reference sequence). The CDR3 is 15 residues long.

Points on this clone: The CDR3 end lies 3 residues beyond the end of the read and is filled in from the germline J gene. This chain links TRBV29-1 with TRBJ1-2; D is perhaps TRBD1 (5 bases). The CDR3 length is 15 residues. The germline V gene has CDR1 SQVTM and CDR2 ANQGSEA. V gave up 0 bases and J gave up 5 bases, with 16 bases separating them. The CDR3 DNA, read in part, is TGCAGCGTTGAAGATGGGGCAGGAGGGGCTTATGGC. This translates into CSVEDGAGGAYG. The full CDR3 sequence reads CSVEDGAGGAYGYTF.

CDR3 DNA, as far as it was read: TGTGCCAGCAGTGACCGCCAGGGGACCACTAATGAAAAA. This encodes CASSDRQGTTNEK. The full CDR3 sequence reads CASSDRQGTTNEKLFF. V is TRBV2 and J is TRBJ1-4; perhaps TRBD1 as D (6 bases). The CDR3 is cut off 3 residues early in the read; its end comes from the germline J gene. V lost 3 bases, J lost 2 bases, and 13 bases lay in between. Per germline, CDR1 SNHLY and CDR2 FYNNEI. The CDR3 loop spans 16 amino acids.

On this clone: Read coverage stops 3 residues before the CDR3 terminus; the germline J gene supplies the remainder. J is TRBJ2-3 and V is TRBV11-1; D is perhaps TRBD2 (6 bases). The CDR3 covers 14 residues. V was clipped by 6 bases and J by 4 bases, with 14 bases between them. Germline V lookup: CDR1 SGHAT, CDR2 FQDESV (reference sequence). The CDR3 protein is CASSLEGSSDTQYF. The sequenced part of the CDR3 DNA is TGTGCCAGCAGTTTGGAGGGGTCTTCAGATACG.

CDR3 amino acids: CASSAQGSSYNEQFF. CDR3 DNA, as far as it was read: TGTGCCAGCAGCGCACAGGGTAGCTCCTACAATGAG. This chain uses TRBV7-2 with TRBJ2-1; maybe TRBD1 (6 bases). Read coverage stops 3 residues before the CDR3 terminus; the germline J gene supplies the remainder. Germline CDR1 SGHTA, CDR2 FQGNSA. The CDR3 is 15 amino acids. The germline V and J ends were trimmed by 5 bases and 0 bases, with 11 bases remaining between them.

To note about this clone: The read finishes 3 residues shy of the CDR3 end, and the germline J gene is used to complete it. This sequence joins TRBV20-1 and TRBJ2-7; 11 positions match TRBD1. J lost 0 bases, V lost 5 bases, and 15 bases had no gene match. The CDR3 covers 18 residues. Germline CDR1 is DFQATT and CDR2 is SNEGSKA (reference sequence). CDR3 in amino acids: CSAPNPPGTGGYSYEQYF. The sequenced part of the CDR3 DNA is TGCAGTGCTCCAAACCCCCCCGGGACAGGGGGTTACTCCTACGAG.

CDR3 residues: CASSLVTGNNSPLHF. CDR3 DNA (partial): TGTGCCAGCAGCTTAGTTACAGGGAATAATTCACCC. This sequence joins TRBV7-2 and TRBJ1-6; tentatively, D is TRBD1 (6 bases). Read data end 3 residues before the CDR3 end; the end is taken from the germline J gene. Deletions cut 1 base from V and 5 bases from J, with 9 bases between. The CDR3 sequence is 15 residues long. From germline, CDR1 is SGHTA and CDR2 FQGNSA.

Turning to this clone: The read halts 3 residues ahead of the CDR3 end, with the missing end drawn from the germline J gene. This chain uses TRBV5-5 with TRBJ1-2; 7 bases fit TRBD1. CDR1 is SGHKS and CDR2 is YYEKEE in the germline V gene (reference sequence). This CDR3 comprises 15 residues. V lost 4 bases to trimming and J lost 6 bases; unmatched junction nucleotides: 12. This CDR3 reads CASSLGQPGGDGYTF. CDR3 DNA (partial): TGTGCCAGCAGCCTGGGACAGCCAGGAGGGGATGGC.

As regards this clone: The observed sequence ends 3 residues before the CDR3 terminus, with the missing tail filled in from the germline J gene. The gene calls are TRBV5-1 and TRBJ2-5; a weak D match, TRBD2 (7 bases). This CDR3 is built from 15 residues. The germline CDR1 and CDR2 sequences are SGHRS and YFSETQ. Between the trimmed V and J ends, which lost 4 bases and 5 bases, there was a span of 18 bases. CDR3 bases read: TGCGCCAGCAGCGAGGGGGGCGGGGGACGTGAGACC. Protein sequence: CASSEGGGGRET. The CDR3 as a whole reads CASSEGGGGRETQYF.

In the case of this clone: Sequencing ends 3 residues short of the CDR3 end; the germline J gene provides the rest. The chain combines TRBV20-1 with TRBJ2-7, with a possible D match to TRBD1 (5 bases). CDR1 DFQATT and CDR2 SNEGSKA come from the germline V gene (reference sequence). The germline V and J ends were trimmed by 3 bases and 1 base, with 10 bases remaining between them. The CDR3 runs 13 residues. The CDR3 reads CSARPTVSYEQYF. Incomplete CDR3 DNA: TGCAGTGCTAGGCCGACAGTTTCCTACGAG.

About this clone: The read comes to an end 3 residues before the CDR3 does, leaving the germline J gene to fill in the end. The chain joins TRBV19 to TRBJ2-3; D tentatively fits TRBD1 or TRBD2 (5 bases each). This CDR3 comprises 15 residues. Germline CDR1 reads LNHDA; CDR2 reads SQIVND (reference sequence). V gave up 3 bases and J gave up 1 base, with 11 bases separating them. The CDR3 protein is CASSMRGAGTDTQYF. CDR3 DNA (partial): TGTGCCAGTAGTATGAGGGGTGCCGGCACAGATACG.

On this clone: Sequencing ends 3 residues short of the CDR3 end; the germline J gene provides the rest. This chain joins TRBV11-2 and TRBJ2-6; a weak D match, TRBD2 (6 bases). The CDR3 has 15 residues. Germline CDR1 reads SGHAT; CDR2 reads FQNNGV. Trimming stripped 1 base from V and 3 bases from J, with 7 bases between. Incomplete CDR3 DNA: TGTGCCAGCAGCTTAGGGGGGGTTGGGGCCAACGTC. It specifies CASSLGGVGANV. In full, the CDR3 is CASSLGGVGANVLTF. Combining the CDR3 with reference TRBV11-2 and TRBJ2-6 gives the whole variable domain EAGVAQSPRYKIIEKRQSVAFWCNPISGHATLYWYQQILGQGPKLLIQFQNNGVVDDSQLPKDRFSAERLKGVDSTLKIQPAKLEDSAVYLCASSLGGVGANVLTFGAGSRLTVL.

With respect to this clone: The read halts 3 residues ahead of the CDR3 end, with the missing end drawn from the germline J gene. The V gene is TRBV19, the J gene TRBJ1-2; D remains unclear. V was shortened by 7 bases and J by 5 bases, with 14 bases between the two germline ends. CDR1 is LNHDA, CDR2 SQIVND, per germline (reference sequence). The CDR3 runs 13 residues. The CDR3 here is CASTKIGVYGYTF. The covered CDR3 bases are TGTGCCAGTACCAAGATCGGGGTTTATGGC.

Details on this clone: The DNA ends 3 residues before the CDR3 does, and the rest of the CDR3 is filled in from the germline J gene. V usage is TRBV6-2 or TRBV6-3 and J usage is TRBJ2-2, with 12 bases identical to TRBD2. Germline CDR1 reads MNHEY; CDR2 reads SVGEGT. V lost 0 bases and J lost 6; bases outside the gene matches: 5. This CDR3 is 17 amino acids long. The chain's CDR3 is CASSYSVTSGSSGELFF. The sequenced part of the CDR3 DNA is TGTGCCAGCAGTTACTCGGTGACTAGCGGGAGTTCCGGGGAG.

On this clone itself: The CDR3 end lies 3 residues beyond the end of the read and is filled in from the germline J gene. The rearrangement links TRBV20-1 to TRBJ2-7, with D possibly being TRBD1 (5 bases). This CDR3 comprises 13 residues. The germline gives CDR1 DFQATT, CDR2 SNEGSKA (reference sequence). Trimming took off 8 bases at V and 2 bases at J, with 16 bases between the two ends. The part of the CDR3 DNA that was read is TGCAGTACCGTGGCAGGGCTCGCCTACGAG. Protein: CSTVAGLAYE. In full, the CDR3 reads CSTVAGLAYEQYF.

On this clone itself: The CDR3 end falls 3 residues outside the read, so it is completed with the germline J gene. The chain combines TRBV5-6 with TRBJ1-2, with a possible D match to TRBD1 (6 bases). The CDR3 is 14 amino acids. Trimming pared 7 bases from V and 6 bases from J, leaving 19 bases between. In germline, CDR1 is SGHDT, CDR2 YYEEEE. CDR3 loop: CASGGPVKGNGYTF. The covered CDR3 bases are TGTGCCAGCGGGGGCCCCGTTAAGGGTAATGGC.

For this clone: The read is 3 residues too short to cover the CDR3 end, so that end is filled in from the germline J gene. The rearrangement links TRBV5-5 to TRBJ1-1; tentative D call: TRBD1 (5 bases). Germline V gene sequence: CDR1 SGHKS, CDR2 YYEKEE (reference sequence). Between the trimmed V and J ends, which lost 2 bases and 4 bases, there was a span of 9 bases. The CDR3 is 13 amino acids. CDR3 DNA (partial): TGTGCCAGCAGCTTTACAGGAATCACTGAA. It codes for CASSFTGITE. The CDR3 as a whole reads CASSFTGITEAFF.

The CDR3 bases that were read are TGTGCCAGCAGCCCGAGACAGGGGGTAGGGGAGACC. It encodes CASSPRQGVGET. The CDR3 as a whole reads CASSPRQGVGETQYF. The chain links TRBV5-8 to TRBJ2-5; 9 bases match TRBD1. The read stops 3 residues short of the end of the CDR3; the missing end is completed from the germline J gene. Trimming cost V 4 bases and J 5 bases; bases outside gene matches: 9. The germline CDR1 and CDR2 sequences are SGHTS and YDEGEE. The CDR3 is 15 amino acids.

Concerning this clone itself: The CDR3 extends 3 residues past the end of the read, so its final part is completed from the germline J gene. The J gene is TRBJ2-7, the V gene TRBV6-2 or TRBV6-3; 12 bases are a match to TRBD2. Germline trimming cut 7 bases from V and 4 bases from J; bases unmatched to any gene: 8. Per the germline V gene, CDR1 is MNHEY and CDR2 is SVGEGT. The CDR3 covers 15 residues. The covered CDR3 bases are TGTGCCAGCACCACACTAGCGGGGGGCCGGTACGAG. Protein sequence: CASTTLAGGRYE. The whole CDR3 reads CASTTLAGGRYEQYF.

CDR3 region: CAHTPGTVNTEAFF. The CDR3 bases that were read are TGTGCCCACACTCCCGGGACAGTGAACACTGAA. The rearrangement joins TRBV30 to TRBJ1-1; 7 bases agree with TRBD1. Sequencing ends 3 residues short of the CDR3 end; the germline J gene provides the rest. The CDR3 sequence is 14 residues long. J was trimmed by 0 bases and V by 8 bases; bases with no gene match: 9. Germline CDR1 reads GTSNPN; CDR2 reads SVGIG (reference sequence).

The CDR3 DNA, read in part, is TGTGCCAGCAGCCAAGGTCCCGGGACAGGGGGCTCACCC. Translated: CASSQGPGTGGSP. The entire CDR3 protein reads CASSQGPGTGGSPLHF. This sequence joins TRBV4-2 and TRBJ1-6, with 12 nucleotides matching TRBD1. Read coverage stops 3 residues before the CDR3 terminus; the germline J gene supplies the remainder. Germline CDR1 and CDR2: LGHNA and YNFKEQ. The CDR3 totals 16 residues. After removal of 1 base from V and 10 bases from J, the junction contained 5 bases not matched to a gene.

A word on this clone: The read ends 3 residues before the CDR3 terminus; that terminus is restored from the germline J gene. The V gene is TRBV7-9, the J gene TRBJ1-2; D is unresolved. V lost 5 bases and J lost 2, with 9 bases in between. The CDR3 is 13 residues long. Germline V gene data show CDR1 as SEHNR and CDR2 as FQNEAQ (reference sequence). The CDR3 is CASSPGSNYGYTF. CDR3 DNA (partial): TGTGCCAGCAGCCCCGGGTCCAACTATGGC.

Of note for this clone: Sequencing ends 3 residues short of the CDR3 end; the germline J gene provides the rest. The chain employs TRBV29-1 and TRBJ2-7; 8 bases fit TRBD1. Trimming took 6 bases from V and 5 from J; bases not matched to a gene: 6. This CDR3 contains 12 residues. Germline V gives CDR1 SQVTM, CDR2 ANQGSEA. The sequenced part of the CDR3 DNA is TGCAGCGTCGCGGACAGGGACAACGAG. Translating it yields CSVADRDNE. The complete CDR3 sequence is CSVADRDNEQYF.